The 7 T cell receptor beta chains below all came from one sample that was sequenced in a study of blood T cell repertoires in COVID-19. This table comes from immunoSEQ multiplex PCR, and its TCRdb copy is limited to in-frame clones, with some not included. The sample includes over 250,000 clones, over 75% seen only once; the top ten take approximately 12%. The sequenced sample consisted of peripheral blood. Every receptor here comes from a human donor in a cohort sampled during active COVID-19.

V usage is TRBV29-1 and J usage is TRBJ2-7, with 8 positions matching TRBD1. Per the germline V gene, CDR1 is SQVTM and CDR2 is ANQGSEA. The CDR3 is 14 amino acids. V shed 5 bases and J 4 bases; nucleotides not matched to a gene: 10. The CDR3 DNA reads TGCAGCGTTTCCGCGGACAGGGTAACTTACGAGCAGTACTTC. This codes for CSVSADRVTYEQYF.

This chain connects TRBV21-1 to TRBJ1-3. TRBV21-1 is a pseudogene. The CDR3 extends over 12 amino acids. Written as DNA, the CDR3 is TGTGCCAGCAGCAACCTCCGGAACACCATATATTTT. Translation: CASSNLRNTIYF.

The rearrangement joins TRBV7-2 to TRBJ2-1; D is undetermined. Deletions cut 1 base from V and 6 bases from J, with 7 bases between. The CDR3 is made up of 13 amino acids. Germline assignment: CDR1 SGHTA and CDR2 FQGNSA. Here the CDR3 reads CASSLGPVNEQFF. The DNA for the CDR3 is TGTGCCAGCAGCTTAGGCCCAGTCAATGAGCAGTTCTTC. Combining the CDR3 with reference TRBV7-2 and TRBJ2-1 gives the whole variable domain GAGVSQSPSNKVTEKGKDVELRCDPISGHTALYWYRQSLGQGLEFLIYFQGNSAPDKSGLPSDRFSAERTGGSVSTLTIQRTQQEDSAVYLCASSLGPVNEQFFGPGTRLTVL.

V and J are TRBV9 and TRBJ2-2, with D maybe TRBD2 (5 bases). V was shortened by 0 bases and J by 3 bases, with 9 bases between the two germline ends. This CDR3 is built from 15 residues. Germline CDR1 and CDR2: SGDLS and YYNGEE. The DNA for the CDR3 is TGTGCCAGCAGCGTAGGGCTAGCAGACACCGGGGAGCTGTTTTTT. Amino acids: CASSVGLADTGELFF.

The V call is TRBV19, the J call TRBJ2-1; TRBD1 might be the D (5 bases). The CDR3 loop spans 15 amino acids. From germline, CDR1 is LNHDA and CDR2 SQIVND (reference sequence). Trimming cost V 4 bases and J 7 bases, with 17 bases left between them. The DNA of the CDR3 is TGTGCCAGTAGTAATGGGTTCACAGGTGGGAATGAGCAGTTCTTC. It specifies CASSNGFTGGNEQFF.

The chain recombines TRBV6-1 with TRBJ2-7; TRBD2 aligns across 13 bases. V shed 5 bases and J 2 bases; nucleotides not matched to a gene: 3. CDR1 MNHNS and CDR2 SASEGT come from the germline V gene. There are 15 residues in the CDR3. The CDR3 nucleotides read TGTGCCAGCAGTTCCGGGACTAGCGGGACCTACGAGCAGTACTTC. Its translation is CASSSGTSGTYEQYF.

The V gene is TRBV30, the J gene TRBJ2-3, with TRBD2 as a possible D gene (6 bases). Germline V gene lookup returns CDR1 GTSNPN and CDR2 SVGIG (reference sequence). The CDR3 runs 15 residues. With 3 bases removed from V and 0 bases from J, the gap between germline ends came to 13 bases. The CDR3 sequence is CAWRRPRGSTDTQYF. The CDR3 bases are TGTGCCTGGAGACGTCCCCGGGGGAGCACAGATACGCAGTATTTT.